These 30 T cell receptor beta chains originate from one sample sequenced in a study of blood T cell repertoires in COVID-19. The repertoire was sequenced with immunoSEQ multiplex PCR; TCRdb's copy has only in-frame clones and lacks some. In the table there are fewer than 60,000 clones, around 81% of which are singletons. The sequenced sample was peripheral blood. The receptors here all came from a woman of 80 years or more with COVID-19, enrolled during active disease.

The chain joins TRBV29-1 to TRBJ1-1; D unclear. CDR3 size: 12 residues. Germline V CDR1 and CDR2: SQVTM, ANQGSEA. Trimming removed 3 bases at V and 0 bases at J, with 5 bases between. CDR3 in amino acids: CSVDPVNTEAFF. The CDR3 DNA follows: TGCAGCGTTGACCCGGTGAACACTGAAGCTTTCTTT.

The genes are TRBV24-1 and TRBJ2-2; possibly TRBD1 for D (6 bases). V shed 7 bases and J shed 5 bases, with 10 bases lying between them. CDR1 and CDR2 from the germline V gene are KGHDR and SFDVKD. The CDR3 contains 13 residues. The CDR3 here is CATRQGGTGELFF. The CDR3 DNA reads TGTGCCACCAGACAGGGTGGGACCGGGGAGCTGTTTTTT.

This chain uses TRBV6-4 with TRBJ1-2; D is possibly TRBD1 (6 bases). Germline values: CDR1 MRHNA, CDR2 SNTAGT. This CDR3 contains 13 residues. The V and J ends lost 4 bases and 9 bases respectively, with 15 bases between them. The CDR3 here is CASSVLGGSSYTF. The CDR3 DNA reads TGTGCCAGCAGTGTACTAGGGGGAAGCAGCTACACCTTC.

The rearrangement joins TRBV5-4 to TRBJ2-1, with 10 bases fitting TRBD2. This CDR3 contains 18 residues. The trim removed 5 bases at V and 1 base at J, leaving 12 bases unmatched. Germline CDR1 SGHNT, CDR2 YYREEE (reference sequence). CDR3 bases: TGTGCCAGCAGTTTGAAAAGCGGGAGGGCCGGGTCCTACAATGAGCAGTTCTTC. This codes for CASSLKSGRAGSYNEQFF.

This clone showed up just a few times. J is TRBJ2-3 and V is TRBV7-9; perhaps TRBD2 as D (5 bases). The germline gives CDR1 SEHNR, CDR2 FQNEAQ (reference sequence). The CDR3 consists of 15 residues. Trimming left V 5 bases short and J 0 bases short, with 12 bases between. CDR3 sequence reads: CASSLSRGSTDTQYF. DNA for the CDR3: TGTGCCAGCAGCCTTTCACGGGGTAGCACAGATACGCAGTATTTT.

The V and J genes are TRBV29-1 and TRBJ2-7, with 13 nucleotides matching TRBD2. V was pared by 4 bases and J by 6 bases, with 3 bases of the junction left unmatched. Germline assignment: CDR1 SQVTM and CDR2 ANQGSEA. There are 13 residues in the CDR3. CDR3 DNA: TGCAGCGTTGTTGGACTAGCGGGAGCCGAGCAGTACTTC. Translating gives CSVVGLAGAEQYF.

This clone appeared a single time. The rearrangement links TRBV12-5 to TRBJ1-5; 7 bases line up with TRBD1. V gave up 7 bases and J gave up 6 bases; unmatched junction bases: 6. This CDR3 contains 13 residues. Germline CDR1 LGHNT, CDR2 FRNRAP. CDR3 in DNA: TGTGCTAGTGCCGAAACAGGGGCTCAGCCCCAGCATTTT. Translating it yields CASAETGAQPQHF. The full variable domain, with the rest looked up from reference TRBV12-5 and TRBJ1-5, is DARVTQTPRHKVTEMGQEVTMRCQPILGHNTVFWYRQTMMQGLELLAYFRNRAPLDDSGMPKDRFSAEMPDATLATLKIQPSEPRDSAVYFCASAETGAQPQHFGDGTRLSIL.

The V call is TRBV29-1, the J call TRBJ1-2; the D is unclear. CDR3 length: 14 residues. Between the trimmed V and J ends, which lost 0 bases and 4 bases, there was a span of 12 bases. CDR1 and CDR2 from the germline V gene are SQVTM and ANQGSEA. CDR3 bases: TGCAGCGTTGAAGAAAGAGGCAACGGCTATGGCTACACCTTC. Protein product: CSVEERGNGYGYTF. Filled out from reference TRBV29-1 and TRBJ1-2, the complete variable domain reads SAVISQKPSRDICQRGTSLTIQCQVDSQVTMMFWYRQQPGQSLTLIATANQGSEATYESGFVIDKFPISRPNLTFSTLTVSNMSPEDSSIYLCSVEERGNGYGYTFGSGTRLTVV.

The rearrangement uses TRBV30 and TRBJ2-7, with 8 bases aligning to TRBD2. Germline CDR1 and CDR2: GTSNPN and SVGIG (reference sequence). The CDR3 loop spans 14 amino acids. J was trimmed by 5 bases and V by 2 bases; bases with no gene match: 8. The CDR3: CAWSSSGLTNEQYF. In DNA, the CDR3 is TGTGCCTGGAGTTCTAGCGGGTTGACCAACGAGCAGTACTTC.

This chain connects TRBV14 to TRBJ2-3; 12 bases align to TRBD2. The V and J ends lost 1 base and 6 bases, in that order; junction bases with no gene match: 5. The germline gives CDR1 SGHDN, CDR2 FVKESK. This CDR3 spans 16 amino acids. In DNA, the CDR3 is TGTGCCAGCAGCCAAGGACTAGCGGGGGCCACGGATACGCAGTATTTT. This codes for CASSQGLAGATDTQYF. Full variable domain (remainder filled in from reference TRBV14 and TRBJ2-3): EAGVTQFPSHSVIEKGQTVTLRCDPISGHDNLYWYRRVMGKEIKFLLHFVKESKQDESGMPNNRFLAERTGGTYSTLKVQPAELEDSGVYFCASSQGLAGATDTQYFGPGTRLTVL.

The CDR3 reads CASSQVTGNYGYTF. The CDR3 nucleotides are TGTGCCAGCTCGCAAGTGACAGGCAACTATGGCTACACCTTC. V gene TRBV18 combines with J gene TRBJ1-2; possible D gene TRBD1, 6 bases. The germline V and J ends were trimmed by 6 bases and 2 bases, with 13 bases remaining between them. The CDR3 has 14 amino acids. Germline V gives CDR1 KGHSH, CDR2 LQKENI.

The genes are TRBV5-1 and TRBJ2-1; D is ambiguous. Trimming stripped 0 bases from V and 10 bases from J, with 5 bases between. The CDR3 runs 11 residues. The germline V gene encodes CDR1 SGHRS and CDR2 YFSETQ. The CDR3 DNA sequence: TGCGCCAGCAGCTTGGCACAGGAGCAGTTCTTC. It translates to CASSLAQEQFF.

The J gene is TRBJ2-5, the V gene TRBV18; the match to TRBD1 covers 7 bases. CDR1 is KGHSH, CDR2 LQKENI, per germline. The CDR3 contains 15 residues. Trimming at V came to 3 bases and at J to 3 bases, leaving 7 bases not matched to a gene. The CDR3 region has the DNA TGTGCCAGCTCACCCAGACAGGGTTTAAAAGAGACCCAGTACTTC. It codes for CASSPRQGLKETQYF.

This clone was counted a few times. V gene TRBV19 combines with J gene TRBJ2-7; 7 nucleotides agree with TRBD1. CDR3 length: 13 residues. From germline, CDR1 is LNHDA and CDR2 SQIVND (reference sequence). Trimming cost V 7 bases and J 7 bases; bases outside gene matches: 10. The CDR3 nucleotides read TGTGCCAGTAAAGCCCGGGACAGACCTGAGCAGTACTTC. Its translation is CASKARDRPEQYF.

This clone was detected many times. The chain has TRBV7-9 and TRBJ1-5; 9 nucleotides align to TRBD1. This CDR3 comprises 18 residues. CDR1 and CDR2 (germline): SEHNR, FQNEAQ (reference sequence). The V and J ends lost 1 base and 0 bases, in that order; junction bases with no gene match: 7. The chain's CDR3 is CASSLDPGQGASNQPQHF. As DNA, the CDR3 is TGTGCCAGCAGCTTAGATCCGGGACAGGGCGCTAGCAATCAGCCCCAGCATTTT.

The rearrangement joins TRBV10-3 to TRBJ2-7, with D unclear. V shed 8 bases and J shed 7 bases, with 15 bases lying between them. CDR1 is ENHRY and CDR2 is SYGVKD in the germline V gene. This CDR3 comprises 12 residues. This CDR3 is CAIGPAPQEQYF. The CDR3 DNA is TGTGCCATCGGCCCCGCTCCTCAGGAGCAGTACTTC.

V and J are TRBV6-5 and TRBJ1-1; D might be TRBD1 (6 bases). V was clipped by 7 bases and J by 7 bases, with 16 bases between them. The CDR3 has 13 amino acids. Germline V gene sequence: CDR1 MNHEY, CDR2 SVGAGI. CDR3 protein: CASKPPGVYEAFF. The CDR3 DNA is TGTGCCAGCAAACCCCCAGGGGTTTATGAAGCTTTCTTT.

The chain joins TRBV3-1 (or the pseudogene TRBV3-2) to TRBJ1-3, with D possibly being TRBD1 (6 bases). This CDR3 has 15 residues. V was trimmed by 6 bases and J by 0 bases, leaving 12 bases between them. CDR1 LGHDT and CDR2 YNNKEL come from the germline V gene (reference sequence). For the CDR3, the DNA is TGTGCCAGCAGGCTACAGGGCCGCTCTGGAAACACCATATATTTT. Translated, it gives CASRLQGRSGNTIYF.

This clone was counted between two and nine times. The J gene is TRBJ2-3, the V gene TRBV12-3 or TRBV12-4; D ambiguous. This CDR3 is 12 amino acids long. Trimming removed 3 bases from V and 6 bases from J, with 7 bases in between. The CDR3 protein is CASSFLTDTQYF. CDR3 nucleotide sequence: TGTGCCAGCAGTTTCCTAACCGATACGCAGTATTTT.

CDR3 in amino acids: CASSSLGTGRGYTF. The DNA of the CDR3 is TGTGCCAGCAGTTCCCTCGGGACAGGGCGAGGCTACACCTTC. The chain employs TRBV6-6 and TRBJ1-2; 9 nucleotides line up with TRBD1. V lost 4 bases to trimming and J lost 8 bases; unmatched junction nucleotides: 8. The V gene's germline CDR1 is MNHNY and CDR2 SVGAGI (reference sequence). The CDR3 totals 14 residues.

The J gene is TRBJ2-1, the V gene TRBV29-1, with 9 bases lining up with TRBD2. Germline CDR1 SQVTM, CDR2 ANQGSEA. Trimming took 6 bases from V and 6 from J; bases not matched to a gene: 3. The CDR3 totals 12 residues. For the CDR3, the DNA is TGCAGCGTGACTAGCGGAATCAATGAGCAGTTCTTC. It codes for CSVTSGINEQFF.

This clone was picked up one time. The chain recombines TRBV11-2 with TRBJ1-5; D uncertain. Germline values: CDR1 SGHAT, CDR2 FQNNGV. This CDR3 is 15 amino acids long. Trimming took 0 bases from V and 5 from J, leaving 11 bases between them. This CDR3 is CASSLEGRRDQPQHF. CDR3 coding DNA: TGTGCCAGCAGCTTAGAGGGCAGGAGGGATCAGCCCCAGCATTTT.

The V call is TRBV9, the J call TRBJ1-2, with 9 bases fitting TRBD1. V dropped 4 bases and J dropped 8; count of bases not matched to a gene: 6. Germline V gene data show CDR1 as SGDLS and CDR2 as YYNGEE. This CDR3 has 13 amino acids. The CDR3 reads CASSTWDRDGYTF. CDR3 bases: TGTGCCAGCAGCACCTGGGACAGGGACGGCTACACCTTC.

The genes are TRBV19 and TRBJ1-6; TRBD1 agrees at 11 bases. The junction had 8 bases not matched to a gene; V was cut back by 4 bases and J by 9 bases. CDR3 length: 16 amino acids. CDR1 and CDR2 from the germline V gene are LNHDA and SQIVND (reference sequence). CDR3 nucleotides: TGTGCCAGTAGTAGTAGATGGACAGGGGGCGGTTCACCCCTCCACTTT. Protein product: CASSSRWTGGGSPLHF.

The V gene is TRBV2, the J gene TRBJ2-3; D possibly corresponds to TRBD2 (5 bases). CDR3 length: 16 residues. The germline CDR1 and CDR2 sequences are SNHLY and FYNNEI. With 7 bases removed from V and 2 bases from J, the gap between germline ends came to 19 bases. The CDR3 nucleotides are TGTGCCAGCAATGATTGGTCCAGCGGATACACAGATACGCAGTATTTT. Amino acids: CASNDWSSGYTDTQYF.

The CDR3 DNA follows: TGCAGCGTTGCCCCACCCTCAGCGGGAGTAGGGGATACGCAGTATTTT. Translated: CSVAPPSAGVGDTQYF. V and J are TRBV29-1 and TRBJ2-3, with 8 bases identical to TRBD2. Trimming removed 4 bases from V and 6 bases from J; junction bases left unmatched: 15. CDR1 SQVTM and CDR2 ANQGSEA come from the germline V gene. The CDR3 is 16 residues long.

V and J are TRBV6-5 and TRBJ1-1; TRBD1 matches at 8 bases. Per germline, CDR1 MNHEY and CDR2 SVGAGI. V lost 6 bases to trimming and J lost 1 base; unmatched junction nucleotides: 7. This CDR3 has 15 amino acids. Here the CDR3 reads CASRKDRGSNTEAFF. The CDR3 region has the DNA TGTGCCAGCAGAAAAGACAGGGGATCGAACACTGAAGCTTTCTTT.

This chain links TRBV24-1 with TRBJ2-7; TRBD1 matches at 7 bases. The length of the CDR3 is 17 residues. V lost 3 bases, J lost 0 bases, and 10 bases stayed unmatched. CDR1 KGHDR and CDR2 SFDVKD come from the germline V gene. CDR3 region: CATSDPGRTGDSYEQYF. The CDR3 DNA reads TGTGCCACCAGTGATCCCGGCCGTACAGGGGACTCCTACGAGCAGTACTTC.

This rearrangement joins TRBV23-1 to TRBJ2-7, with 9 nucleotides matching TRBD1. TRBV23-1 is given ORF status, its function remaining uncertain. The V segment lost 0 bases and the J segment 0 bases; nucleotides outside the gene matches: 15. The CDR3 totals 20 residues. CDR3 nucleotide sequence: TGCGCCAGCAGTCAATCCATGAGACAGGGGGGAGTAGCGGACTCCTACGAGCAGTACTTC. It translates to CASSQSMRQGGVADSYEQYF.

The chain links TRBV2 to TRBJ2-1; D is ambiguous. The CDR3 loop spans 15 amino acids. Trimming removed 4 bases at V and 1 base at J, with 11 bases between. Per germline, CDR1 SNHLY and CDR2 FYNNEI. CDR3 region: CASSAKERSYNEQFF. CDR3 nucleotides: TGTGCCAGCAGTGCGAAGGAGAGGTCCTACAATGAGCAGTTCTTC. The full variable domain, rest sourced from reference TRBV2 and TRBJ2-1, is EPEVTQTPSHQVTQMGQEVILRCVPISNHLYFYWYRQILGQKVEFLVSFYNNEISEKSEIFDDQFSVERPDGSNFTLKIRSTKLEDSAMYFCASSAKERSYNEQFFGPGTRLTVL.